This T cell receptor beta chain was captured in a study of T cells in Graves' hyperthyroidism and ophthalmopathy. Study-wide background: Staff took peripheral blood when the initial diagnosis was made, before any treatment began.

Participants, patients aged 18 to 65, had newly diagnosed hyperthyroidism with a duration under 2 months. Amplification targeted TCR beta CDR3 regions from RNA transcripts. A first-round RT-PCR of the TCR CDR3 used the HTBI primer set. TCRdb reprocessed the multiplex PCR reads via MiXCR and lists one record per CDR3 protein. The sample holds roughly 840,000 distinct CDR3 sequences, roughly 40% seen once. Sequenced: blood. This receptor was identified in a young man with Graves' hyperthyroidism.

The CDR3, as DNA: TGTGCCAGCAGCCCCTCTCAGGGAGGGAACACAGATACGCAGTATTTT. Translating gives CASSPSQGGNTDTQYF. The chain has TRBV7-9 and TRBJ2-3; 7 bases are shared with TRBD2. CDR1 and CDR2 (germline): SEHNR, FQNEAQ (reference sequence). The V gene end was trimmed by 5 bases and the J gene end by 2 bases; junction bases not matched to a gene: 10. This CDR3 spans 16 amino acids.